The 19 T cell receptor beta chains presented below share a single source sample, sequenced in a study of blood T cells in healthy people across ages. PCR was performed a second time for about 7 to 12 cycles using a sample-barcoded 5' primer and a J-beta primer mix. TCRdb analysed the 5' RACE reads with MiXCR anew, one entry per CDR3 protein. The sample includes over 600,000 distinct CDR3 sequences, roughly 21% of them seen just once. The sample comprised blood. These receptors came from a man between 65 and 79 years old in good health.

The chain joins TRBV5-1 to TRBJ2-5, with TRBD1 matching 7 bases. The end of the DNA fits TRBJ2-7 better, so the J call may be wrong. The CDR3 sequence is 16 residues long. CDR1 is SGHRS, CDR2 YFSETQ, per germline. The CDR3 here is CASSPYSETGSYEQYF. The CDR3 DNA is TGCGCCAGCAGCCCCTACTCAGAGACAGGGTCGTACGAGCAGTACTTC.

In this sample, this clonotype turned up a few times. This rearrangement joins TRBV3-1 to TRBJ2-7; D ambiguous. The V and J ends lost 4 bases and 6 bases respectively, with 16 bases between them. CDR1 and CDR2 from the germline V gene are LGHDT and YNNKEL (reference sequence). There are 14 residues in the CDR3. The CDR3 protein is CASSLMGRSAEQYF. CDR3 DNA sequence: TGTGCCAGCAGCCTGATGGGCCGTTCGGCCGAGCAGTACTTC.

This clonotype was detected a few times. The genes are TRBV3-1 and TRBJ2-5; 9 nucleotides match TRBD2. V dropped 0 bases and J dropped 3; count of bases not matched to a gene: 5. The CDR3 contains 16 residues. Germline CDR1 is LGHDT and CDR2 is YNNKEL (reference sequence). CDR3 bases: TGTGCCAGCAGCCAAGAGTATCGACTAGCGGAAGAGACCCAGTACTTC. Translating gives CASSQEYRLAEETQYF.

A few counts support this clonotype. The CDR3 DNA is TGTGCCAGCAGCTTAGTTGGCAGGGGGGGAGCGGGGCGCGGGGATACGCAGTATTTT. This gives the protein CASSLVGRGGAGRGDTQYF. V is TRBV7-2 and J is TRBJ2-3; D possibly uses TRBD1 or TRBD2 (7 bases each). This CDR3 spans 19 amino acids. In germline, CDR1 is SGHTA, CDR2 FQGNSA. V dropped 1 base and J dropped 6 bases, with 26 bases sitting between them.

This sequence joins TRBV20-1 and TRBJ2-5; 13 bases match TRBD2. The V and J ends lost 7 bases and 3 bases, in that order; junction bases with no gene match: 5. This CDR3 is 14 amino acids long. CDR1 is DFQATT and CDR2 is SNEGSKA in the germline V gene (reference sequence). CDR3 DNA: TGCAGTGTTAGGACTAGCGGGAGAGAAGAGACCCAGTACTTC. Its protein is CSVRTSGREETQYF.

The table lists this clonotype with a few counts. The J gene is TRBJ2-2, the V gene TRBV12-3 or TRBV12-4, with D perhaps being TRBD1 or TRBD2 (5 bases each). V was cut by 9 bases and J by 6 bases, with 11 bases left in between. The CDR3 spans 12 residues. The CDR3 region is CASHGGPGELFF. CDR3 in DNA: TGTGCCAGTCATGGGGGTCCCGGGGAGCTGTTTTTT.

In its sample, this clonotype was seen a few times. At one end the junction does not follow the germline gene, possibly because of a read error. The chain links TRBV6-2 or TRBV6-3 to TRBJ2-7; possibly TRBD2 for D (6 bases). Germline V CDR1 and CDR2: MNHEY, SVGEGT. The CDR3 loop spans 16 amino acids. CDR3 region: CAGSHGQGLSSYEQYF. CDR3 coding DNA: TGTGCCGGCAGCCACGGGCAGGGACTGAGCTCCTACGAGCAGTACTTC.

This clonotype was seen a few times. The chain carries TRBV3-1 and TRBJ1-6; 9 bases align to TRBD1. V dropped 4 bases and J dropped 5; count of bases not matched to a gene: 6. This CDR3 has 16 amino acids. The germline CDR1 and CDR2 sequences are LGHDT and YNNKEL (reference sequence). The DNA of the CDR3 is TGTGCCAGCAGCCTGAAGGGGACAGGGAATAATTCACCCCTCCACTTT. Protein: CASSLKGTGNNSPLHF. Together with reference TRBV3-1 and TRBJ1-6, the CDR3 gives the full variable domain: DTAVSQTPKYLVTQMGNDKSIKCEQNLGHDTMYWYKQDSKKFLKIMFSYNNKELIINETVPNRFSPKSPDKAHLNLHINSLELGDSAVYFCASSLKGTGNNSPLHFGNGTRLTVT.

Remarks on this clonotype: Without the conserved terminal phenylalanine or tryptophan, this CDR3 likely stems from a read error. This rearrangement joins TRBV14 to TRBJ1-1, with TRBD1 identical over 7 bases. Trimming took 4 bases from V and 4 from J; bases not matched to a gene: 3. The length of the CDR3 is 13 residues. Germline V gene data show CDR1 as SGHDN and CDR2 as FVKESK. Here the CDR3 reads CASSLDRFTEAFL. CDR3 bases: TGTGCCAGCAGCCTGGACAGGTTCACTGAAGCTTTCCTT.

The chain links TRBV2 to TRBJ2-3; D is unclear. The length of the CDR3 is 16 residues. Germline V gives CDR1 SNHLY, CDR2 FYNNEI. V gave up 3 bases and J gave up 0 bases, with 13 bases separating them. CDR3 coding DNA: TGTGCCAGCAGTGATTATTTGGGGATTAGCACAGATACGCAGTATTTT. This codes for CASSDYLGISTDTQYF.

This clonotype was counted ten times or more. This chain uses TRBV7-2 with TRBJ2-7, with D possibly being TRBD1 or TRBD2 (5 bases each). Germline values: CDR1 SGHTA, CDR2 FQGNSA. V was cut by 0 bases and J by 5 bases, with 8 bases left in between. CDR3 length: 13 residues. CDR3 nucleotide sequence: TGTGCCAGCAGCTTAGCGGGGCGGGACGAGCAGTACTTC. Encoded protein: CASSLAGRDEQYF.

V is TRBV6-6 and J is TRBJ2-6; 9 nucleotides line up with TRBD1. The V and J ends lost 7 bases and 0 bases, in that order; junction bases with no gene match: 4. The CDR3 loop spans 16 amino acids. In germline, CDR1 is MNHNY, CDR2 SVGAGI (reference sequence). The CDR3 is CASNDRGYSGANVLTF. In DNA, the CDR3 is TGTGCCAGCAACGACAGGGGGTACTCTGGGGCCAACGTCCTGACTTTC.

This clonotype has just one count. With a much larger clone just one base away, this may be a read error. The rearrangement links TRBV6-6 to TRBJ2-2, with TRBD1 as a possible D gene (5 bases). Germline V gene data show CDR1 as MNHNY and CDR2 as SVGAGI (reference sequence). CDR3 length equals 14 residues. The CDR3: CASSYDSYTWELFF. For the CDR3, the DNA is TGTGCCAGCAGTTACGACAGCTACACCTGGGAGCTGTTTTTT.

This clonotype was recorded a few times. The chain couples TRBV20-1 to TRBJ2-1; 10 bases are a match to TRBD2. Trimming cost V 0 bases and J 7 bases; bases outside gene matches: 6. The CDR3 totals 15 residues. Germline CDR1 is DFQATT and CDR2 is SNEGSKA (reference sequence). For the CDR3, the DNA is TGCAGTGCTAGAGATCTAGCGGGAGTCGGAAATGAGCAGTTCTTC. Translation gives CSARDLAGVGNEQFF.

This clonotype was counted a few times. The chain couples TRBV20-1 to TRBJ2-2; 9 bases agree with TRBD1. The CDR3 is made up of 14 amino acids. The V segment lost 8 bases and the J segment 7 bases; nucleotides outside the gene matches: 11. The germline V gene has CDR1 DFQATT and CDR2 SNEGSKA (reference sequence). CDR3 loop: CSMSTGGRDGELFF. The DNA of the CDR3 is TGCAGTATGTCGACAGGGGGAAGAGACGGGGAGCTGTTTTTT.

CDR3: CASSEDGGYTEAFF. In DNA, the CDR3 is TGTGCCAGCAGTGAAGATGGGGGGTACACTGAAGCTTTCTTT. The V gene is TRBV6-1, the J gene TRBJ1-1; D might be TRBD1 (5 bases). The CDR3 spans 14 residues. V was trimmed by 1 base and J by 3 bases, leaving 9 bases between them. CDR1 and CDR2 (germline): MNHNS, SASEGT.

The chain joins TRBV24-1 to TRBJ2-3; 9 bases line up with TRBD1. V lost 7 bases and J lost 2; bases outside the gene matches: 9. Germline-derived CDR1 and CDR2 are KGHDR and SFDVKD. The CDR3 totals 16 residues. The CDR3 reads CATSDPGDRATDTQYF. CDR3 bases: TGTGCCACCAGCGACCCGGGGGACAGGGCCACAGATACGCAGTATTTT.

The genes are TRBV20-1 and TRBJ2-5; 11 bases line up with TRBD2. The J call is in doubt because the DNA end fits TRBJ2-7 better. CDR1 and CDR2 (germline): DFQATT, SNEGSKA (reference sequence). This CDR3 is built from 15 residues. CDR3 nucleotides: TGCAGTGCTAGGAGGCTAGCGGGAGGACAACACGAGCAGTACTTC. Encoded protein: CSARRLAGGQHEQYF.

This clonotype showed up just a few times. V and J are TRBV29-1 and TRBJ1-4, with D uncertain. This CDR3 spans 12 amino acids. V was clipped by 4 bases and J by 5 bases, with 8 bases between them. Per the germline V gene, CDR1 is SQVTM and CDR2 is ANQGSEA. The CDR3 nucleotides are TGCAGCGTTGCTCAATTCAATGAAAAACTGTTTTTT. Encoded protein: CSVAQFNEKLFF.